This passage covers 14 T cell receptor beta chains from one sample sequenced in a study of Graves' ophthalmopathy and Graves' hyperthyroidism. Amplifying from RNA transcripts, the study obtained TCR beta CDR3 regions. Second-round multiplex PCR came after a first-round RT-PCR that employed HTBI primers. TCRdb re-called the multiplex PCR reads through MiXCR, storing one row per CDR3 protein. The repertoire holds over a million distinct CDR3 sequences, with less than 45% as singletons. The sample consisted of peripheral blood or thyroid tissue (not recorded which). The receptors stem from an adult man with Graves' hyperthyroidism.

The CDR3 sequence: CASSPMGGGETQYF. CDR3 coding DNA: TGTGCCAGCAGCCCAATGGGCGGCGGAGAGACCCAGTACTTC. The V gene is TRBV7-9, the J gene TRBJ2-5; no clear D. In germline, CDR1 is SEHNR, CDR2 FQNEAQ (reference sequence). Trimming stripped 5 bases from V and 4 bases from J, with 14 bases between. This CDR3 has 14 amino acids.

The V gene is TRBV9, the J gene TRBJ1-5; D is undetermined. The germline V and J ends were trimmed by 4 bases and 13 bases, with 6 bases remaining between them. This CDR3 spans 9 amino acids. From germline, CDR1 is SGDLS and CDR2 YYNGEE. The CDR3, as DNA: TGTGCCAGCAGCAGGCGACAGCATTTT. It yields the protein CASSRRQHF.

Comment on this clonotype: This may be a read error: a much more frequent sequence differs by one nucleotide. The chain combines TRBV29-1 with TRBJ2-5; D gene uncertain. CDR3 length equals 10 residues. Trimming took off 4 bases at V and 7 bases at J, with 7 bases between the two ends. Germline lookup yields CDR1 SQVTM and CDR2 ANQGSEA. The CDR3 DNA reads as TGCAGCGTTGGGGTGAGGACCCAGTACTTC. Translated, it gives CSVGVRTQYF.

This clonotype was recorded at least ten times. This chain links TRBV11-2 with TRBJ1-1; no definite D call. Between the trimmed V and J ends, which lost 0 bases and 0 bases, there was a span of 8 bases. Per the germline V gene, CDR1 is SGHAT and CDR2 is FQNNGV. This CDR3 has 15 amino acids. The DNA for the CDR3 is TGTGCCAGCAGCTTAGATTGGAGGGTGAACACTGAAGCTTTCTTT. As protein: CASSLDWRVNTEAFF.

This chain uses TRBV7-6 with TRBJ1-5, with 7 bases matching TRBD1. CDR3 length: 14 amino acids. Germline assignment: CDR1 SGHVS and CDR2 FNYEAQ. The V segment lost 1 base and the J segment 11 bases; nucleotides outside the gene matches: 8. CDR3 region: CASSLGQGGETQHF. The CDR3 coding sequence is TGTGCCAGCAGCTTAGGACAGGGTGGTGAGACCCAGCATTTT.

This clonotype was recorded a few times. Just one base apart from a much larger clone, this may be a read error. The V call is TRBV10-2, the J call TRBJ2-5, with 9 bases identical to TRBD1. The CDR3 consists of 15 residues. In germline, CDR1 is WSHSY, CDR2 SAAADI. The junction had 4 bases not matched to a gene; V was cut back by 4 bases and J by 1 base. CDR3 in DNA: TGCGCCAGCAGTGCCCGGGACAGGGCCCAAGAGACCCAGTACTTC. Protein sequence: CASSARDRAQETQYF.

The table lists this clonotype with many counts. This sequence joins TRBV2 and TRBJ2-2; D possibly matches TRBD1 or TRBD2 (5 bases each). This CDR3 region has 14 residues. CDR1 is SNHLY, CDR2 FYNNEI, per germline. V dropped 6 bases and J dropped 3 bases, with 11 bases sitting between them. CDR3 protein: CASSAEGYTGELFF. CDR3 nucleotide sequence: TGTGCCAGCAGCGCTGAGGGGTACACCGGGGAGCTGTTTTTT.

The rearrangement links TRBV7-9 to TRBJ1-6; 8 bases fit TRBD1. The germline V gene has CDR1 SEHNR and CDR2 FQNEAQ (reference sequence). The V and J ends lost 1 base and 3 bases, in that order; junction bases with no gene match: 5. This CDR3 is built from 17 residues. The CDR3 loop is CASSLGGQGGYNSPLHF. CDR3 nucleotides: TGTGCCAGCAGCTTAGGAGGACAGGGCGGCTATAATTCACCCCTCCACTTT. The complete variable domain, with remaining parts taken from reference TRBV7-9 and TRBJ1-6, reads DTGVSQNPRHKITKRGQNVTFRCDPISEHNRLYWYRQTLGQGPEFLTYFQNEAQLEKSRLLSDRFSAERPKGSFSTLEIQRTEQGDSAMYLCASSLGGQGGYNSPLHFGNGTRLTVT.

The chain joins TRBV19 to TRBJ2-7; TRBD1 matches at 8 bases. The length of the CDR3 is 15 residues. With 3 bases clipped from V and 3 bases from J, the junction kept 7 bases outside the gene matches. The germline gives CDR1 LNHDA, CDR2 SQIVND (reference sequence). CDR3 bases: TGTGCCAGTAGTATTATAGGACAGGGTCACTACGAGCAGTACTTC. This translates into CASSIIGQGHYEQYF. The variable domain in full, completed from reference TRBV19 and TRBJ2-7, reads DGGITQSPKYLFRKEGQNVTLSCEQNLNHDAMYWYRQDPGQGLRLIYYSQIVNDFQKGDIAEGYSVSREKKESFPLTVTSAQKNPTAFYLCASSIIGQGHYEQYFGPGTRLTVT.

In its sample, this clonotype was seen a few times. DNA of the CDR3: TGTGCCAGTAGTATTTTCTACGGAGGGACCTTAGCGGGAGGGGAACCCGGGGCCCAGCATTTT. This sequence encodes CASSIFYGGTLAGGEPGAQHF. The V gene is TRBV19, the J gene TRBJ1-5; the D gene is possibly TRBD1 (5 bases). Per germline, CDR1 LNHDA and CDR2 SQIVND (reference sequence). V was cut by 3 bases and J by 11 bases, with 38 bases left in between. The CDR3 is 21 amino acids.

This clonotype was seen more than once but under ten times. The gene calls are TRBV7-9 and TRBJ1-5; D gene ambiguous. The CDR3 totals 15 residues. V shed 2 bases and J shed 7 bases, with 15 bases lying between them. Germline assignment: CDR1 SEHNR and CDR2 FQNEAQ (reference sequence). The DNA for the CDR3 is TGTGCCAGCAGCTTACCCGGGCCACCGGGGCAGCCCCAGCATTTT. It codes for CASSLPGPPGQPQHF.

V is TRBV2 and J is TRBJ1-1; 8 positions agree with TRBD1. V shed 6 bases, J shed 3 bases, and the junction held 6 bases outside the gene matches. Germline V gene data show CDR1 as SNHLY and CDR2 as FYNNEI. The CDR3 is 14 amino acids. The CDR3 region is CASRGRQGYTEAFF. The CDR3 coding sequence is TGTGCCAGCAGGGGACGACAGGGGTACACTGAAGCTTTCTTT.

The rearrangement links TRBV6-5 to TRBJ1-1; D is unclear. Trimming took 6 bases from V and 1 from J, leaving 12 bases between them. The germline V gene encodes CDR1 MNHEY and CDR2 SVGAGI. The CDR3 totals 14 residues. CDR3 nucleotides: TGTGCCAGCAGACTCAGTACGGGGAACACTGAAGCTTTCTTT. Amino acids: CASRLSTGNTEAFF.

This clonotype was counted only a few times. The chain links TRBV20-1 to TRBJ1-6; D is unclear. The CDR3 is 14 residues long. Germline V gene lookup returns CDR1 DFQATT and CDR2 SNEGSKA (reference sequence). V lost 6 bases, J lost 9 bases, and 18 bases lay in between. The CDR3 DNA reads as TGCAGTGCCCTAAGGCCTTTAAGAGGTTCACCCCTCCACTTT. It encodes CSALRPLRGSPLHF.